This is a list of T cell receptor beta chains from one sample in a study of blood T cell repertoires in COVID-19. Sequencing used immunoSEQ multiplex PCR; TCRdb keeps in-frame clones, though not all of them. The top ten hold roughly 15% of the sample, which has tens of thousands of clones, about 72% seen once. The source material was peripheral blood. The source is an older man with active or convalescent COVID-19. CDR3s include the opening cysteine and the closing phenylalanine or tryptophan. Fields, in order: clone size, D gene, J gene, V gene, CDR3 DNA, CDR3 protein. D genes are given only for firm matches. The size field is filled for only some rows; it gives once, few, many or a size class.

NA,NA,TRBJ1-3,TRBV9,TGTGCCAGCAGCGTTCTAAACTCTGGAAACACCATATATTTT,CASSVLNSGNTIYF
NA,TRBD1,TRBJ1-6,TRBV28,TGTGCCAGCAGCCGACCCCAGACAGGGGGAAATTCACCCCTCCACTTT,CASSRPQTGGNSPLHF
NA,NA,TRBJ2-7,TRBV7-9,TGTGCCAGCAGCTTGGCAGGGGTAGACGAGCAGTACTTC,CASSLAGVDEQYF
NA,NA,TRBJ1-6,TRBV7-9,TGTGCCAGCAGCTTATCTGCGAATAATTCACCCCTCCACTTT,CASSLSANNSPLHF
once,NA,TRBJ1-6,TRBV3-1/TRBV3-2,TGTGCCAGCAGCCCCGCTTCGGGGGTAGGTTATTCACCCCTCCACTTT,CASSPASGVGYSPLHF
few,TRBD2,TRBJ2-2,TRBV28,TGTGCCAGCAGTTCTCCTGGGACTATCGTCACCGGGGAGCTGTTTTTT,CASSSPGTIVTGELFF
NA,TRBD2,TRBJ2-2,TRBV9,TGTGCCAGCAGCGCCGGGGGGTTTTCGAACACCGGGGAGCTGTTTTTT,CASSAGGFSNTGELFF
NA,TRBD2,TRBJ2-1,TRBV4-2,TGTGCCAGCAGCCGAGCGGGGCCAAAGGAGGCGGATGAGCAGTTCTTC,CASSRAGPKEADEQFF
once,NA,TRBJ2-5,TRBV2,TGTGCCAGCACTGTAAAAGAGACCCAGTACTTC,CASTVKETQYF
NA,TRBD1,TRBJ2-2,TRBV11-3,TGTGCCAGCAGCTTAGAAGCGGGGACAGGGTATACCGGGGAGCTGTTTTTT,CASSLEAGTGYTGELFF
NA,TRBD1,TRBJ1-2,TRBV5-1,TGCGCCAGCGCCCACAGGGGGTCCAACTATGGCTACACCTTC,CASAHRGSNYGYTF
once,NA,TRBJ2-3,TRBV5-1,TGCGCCAGCAGCTTGTCTGAGCCAGGGCCGGGAGATACGCAGTATTTT,CASSLSEPGPGDTQYF
once,NA,TRBJ2-5,TRBV20-1,TGCAGTGCTAGTGGAGGGTTGGAGACCCAGTACTTC,CSASGGLETQYF
NA,NA,TRBJ1-5,TRBV6-5,TGTGCCAGCAGACTTCTCCCCGATCAGCCCCAGCATTTT,CASRLLPDQPQHF
many,NA,TRBJ1-1,TRBV9,TGTGCCAGCAGCGCCTTCGGACAACACACTGAAGCTTTCTTT,CASSAFGQHTEAFF
NA,NA,TRBJ2-3,TRBV5-1,TGCGCCAGCAGCGAAGCCGGGTCCACAGATACGCAGTATTTT,CASSEAGSTDTQYF
NA,NA,TRBJ2-3,TRBV21-1,TGTGCCAGCAGCAAAGTAGTTCCGACAGATACGCAGTATTTT,CASSKVVPTDTQYF
NA,TRBD1,TRBJ2-7,TRBV5-1,TGCGCCAGCGGCATTGCGGACAGGGGCGACGAGCAGTACTTC,CASGIADRGDEQYF
NA,NA,TRBJ1-6,TRBV28,TGTGCCAGCAGTTTAAACGAGGGTTCCTATAATTCACCCCTCCACTTT,CASSLNEGSYNSPLHF
NA,NA,TRBJ1-5,TRBV19,TGTGCCAGTAGGGACGTTAGCGGCAATCAGCCCCAGCATTTT,CASRDVSGNQPQHF
NA,TRBD2,TRBJ2-3,TRBV9,TGTGCCAGCACGGCCGAGGGGACTAGCGGGGCCGGGGATACGCAGTATTTT,CASTAEGTSGAGDTQYF
NA,TRBD1,TRBJ1-6,TRBV2,TGTGCCAGCAAAAAGGACAGGGGGGGCGGTTCACCCCTCCACTTT,CASKKDRGGGSPLHF
NA,NA,TRBJ2-5,TRBV7-7,TGTGCTAGCAGCTTAGCGCCGGAGGCCCAAGAGACCCAGTACTTC,CASSLAPEAQETQYF
NA,NA,TRBJ1-1,TRBV10-3,TGTGCCTGCGGAGGCGGGGGGGACACTGAAGCTTTCTTT,CACGGGGDTEAFF
NA,NA,TRBJ2-2,TRBV18,TGTGCCAGCTCACCACGGAGTTTTAGGACCGGGGAGCTGTTTTTT,CASSPRSFRTGELFF
few,TRBD2,TRBJ2-7,TRBV2,TGTGCCAGCAGTGACCACGGACTAGCCTCCTACGAGCAGTACTTC,CASSDHGLASYEQYF
NA,TRBD1,TRBJ1-1,TRBV5-1,TGCGCCAGCAGTGCAGGGGGCCAGTTCACTGAAGCTTTCTTT,CASSAGGQFTEAFF
NA,TRBD1,TRBJ1-6,TRBV2,TGTGCCACTGTAGGGACAGCCGGGTCGCCCCTCCACTTT,CATVGTAGSPLHF
NA,TRBD2,TRBJ2-5,TRBV30,TGTGCCCGTAGCGGGCCCCAAGAGACCCAGTACTTC,CARSGPQETQYF
NA,NA,TRBJ2-1,TRBV7-9,TGTGCCAGCAGAAGTCTAAGCTCCTACAATGAGCAGTTCTTC,CASRSLSSYNEQFF
NA,NA,TRBJ1-1,TRBV7-3,TGTGCCAGCAGTGACCGATTAGGCGGTGAAGCTTTCTTT,CASSDRLGGEAFF
NA,NA,TRBJ2-7,TRBV2,TGTGCCAGCATCCGGGGGGAGCAGTACTTC,CASIRGEQYF
once,TRBD1,TRBJ1-2,TRBV28,TGTGCCAGCAGTCCGGGACAGGGGGCAGGTGGCTACACCTTC,CASSPGQGAGGYTF
NA,NA,TRBJ2-2,TRBV9,TGTGCCAGCAGCGTAGAGGGGAGGACCACCGGGGAGCTGTTTTTT,CASSVEGRTTGELFF
NA,NA,TRBJ1-1,TRBV18,TGTGCCAGCTCACCCCGTCTTGAGGTGAGGAACACTGAAGCTTTCTTT,CASSPRLEVRNTEAFF
NA,NA,TRBJ2-3,TRBV5-6,TGTGCCAGCAGCTTGGGCGGGCCAACTAGCACAGATACGCAGTATTTT,CASSLGGPTSTDTQYF
NA,NA,TRBJ2-5,TRBV4-1,TGCGCCAGCACCCGCCTGGCGGGGAGCCAAGAGACCCAGTACTTC,CASTRLAGSQETQYF
few,NA,TRBJ2-1,TRBV11-3,TGTGCCAGCAGCTTAGAAGGGGCCTACTCCTACAATGAGCAGTTCTTC,CASSLEGAYSYNEQFF
once,NA,TRBJ1-4,TRBV18,TGTGCCAGCTCACCTAGGGGTGCAACTAATGAAAAACTGTTTTTT,CASSPRGATNEKLFF
NA,NA,TRBJ1-4,TRBV2,TGTGCCAGCGACAGGAGGTCGGGTAATGAAAAACTGTTTTTT,CASDRRSGNEKLFF
once,TRBD1,TRBJ1-2,TRBV7-9,TGTGCCAGCAGCCGCACCGGGACAGGGGGCGGGTGGGTCGGCTACACCTTC,CASSRTGTGGGWVGYTF
few,NA,TRBJ2-2,TRBV5-4,TGTGCCAGCAGCTTGGGGCCCGGCGGGGTTACCGGGGAGCTGTTTTTT,CASSLGPGGVTGELFF